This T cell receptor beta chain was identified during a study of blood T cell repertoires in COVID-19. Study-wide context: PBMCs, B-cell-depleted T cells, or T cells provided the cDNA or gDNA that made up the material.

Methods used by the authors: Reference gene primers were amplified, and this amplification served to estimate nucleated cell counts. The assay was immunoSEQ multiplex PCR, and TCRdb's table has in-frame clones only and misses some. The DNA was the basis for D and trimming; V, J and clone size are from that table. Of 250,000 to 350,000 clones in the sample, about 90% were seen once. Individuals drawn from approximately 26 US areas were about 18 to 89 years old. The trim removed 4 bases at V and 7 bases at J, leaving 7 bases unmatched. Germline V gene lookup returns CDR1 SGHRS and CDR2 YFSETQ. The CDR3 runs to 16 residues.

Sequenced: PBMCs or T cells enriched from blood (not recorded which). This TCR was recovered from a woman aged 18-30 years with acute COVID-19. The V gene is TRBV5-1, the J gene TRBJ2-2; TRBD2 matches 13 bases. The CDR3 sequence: CASSTGLAGIGGELFF. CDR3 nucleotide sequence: TGCGCCAGCAGCACGGGACTAGCGGGAATCGGCGGGGAGCTGTTTTTT.